The 3 T cell receptor beta chains listed next were all sequenced from one sample in a study of T-cell memory formation after mild COVID-19. Via MiXCR, TCRdb re-called the 5' RACE reads, giving one row per CDR3 protein. Found here are 200,000 to 250,000 distinct CDR3 sequences, approximately 30% of them singletons; the top ten hold 9.5% to 12%. The sample was PBMCs or a T cell subset sorted from them (not recorded which). The source is an adult woman who had mild COVID-19 (a few samples of this study predate the infection). Cell type and time point are not known.

The chain has TRBV12-3 or TRBV12-4 and TRBJ2-3; 7 positions match TRBD1. CDR3 length: 16 residues. Trimming cost V 7 bases and J 1 base; bases outside gene matches: 11. This CDR3 reads CASTLEGALGTDTQYF. CDR3 bases: TGTGCCAGCACCCTCGAGGGGGCTTTGGGCACAGATACGCAGTATTTT.

This clonotype was seen a few times. V gene TRBV12-3 or TRBV12-4 combines with J gene TRBJ1-3; 8 bases align to TRBD1. The CDR3 sequence is 15 residues long. Germline trimming cut 6 bases from V and 0 bases from J; bases unmatched to any gene: 4. The CDR3: CASSDRGFSGNTIYF. The CDR3 nucleotides are TGTGCCAGCAGCGACAGGGGATTCTCTGGAAACACCATATATTTT.

CDR3 sequence (DNA): TGTGCCAGCAGCCGAACAGGGAGCTTTGGCCGGGAGCTGTTTTTT. Encoded protein: CASSRTGSFGRELFF. The chain couples TRBV11-2 to TRBJ2-2; a possible D gene is TRBD1 (6 bases). Germline-derived CDR1 and CDR2 are SGHAT and FQNNGV. V was pared by 5 bases and J by 9 bases, with 19 bases between. This CDR3 comprises 15 residues. The complete variable domain, with remaining parts taken from reference TRBV11-2 and TRBJ2-2, reads EAGVAQSPRYKIIEKRQSVAFWCNPISGHATLYWYQQILGQGPKLLIQFQNNGVVDDSQLPKDRFSAERLKGVDSTLKIQPAKLEDSAVYLCASSRTGSFGRELFFGEGSRLTVL.